This T cell receptor beta chain is from a study of cytomegalovirus exposure and HLA in healthy donors. The study, taken as a whole, reports: Most CMV-associated TCR beta chains appeared HLA-restricted in a later analysis.

CDR3 length: 16 amino acids. Trimming at V came to 0 bases and at J to 3 bases, leaving 4 bases not matched to a gene. CDR1 and CDR2 from the germline V gene are SGHDT and YYEEEE. Amplification used 60 Vbeta primers and 13 Jbeta primers. Sequencing used immunoSEQ multiplex PCR; TCRdb keeps in-frame clones, though not all of them. The sample consists of 120,000 or so clones, 70% to 80% of them appearing once. Each donor was nominally healthy when sampled (though unrecorded immune exposures were likely). A word on this clone: Antigen unknown.

The receptor was derived from a middle-aged man in good health and CMV-seropositive. The chain has TRBV5-6 and TRBJ2-2, with 8 bases aligning to TRBD1. Sequenced: PBMCs. The CDR3 loop is CASSLAGGGDTGELFF. The CDR3 nucleotides are TGTGCCAGCAGCTTGGCAGGGGGCGGGGACACCGGGGAGCTGTTTTTT.